The source of this T cell receptor (beta chain) is a study of Graves' ophthalmopathy and Graves' hyperthyroidism. Beta-chain TCR CDR3 regions were amplified from RNA transcripts. Amplification began with first-round RT-PCR using HTBI primers, then second-round multiplex PCR was performed. One entry per CDR3 protein, called by TCRdb with MiXCR from the multiplex PCR reads. The table has about 220,000 distinct CDR3 sequences, about 22% seen once. The CDR3 covers 13 residues. Trimming cost V 2 bases and J 6 bases; bases outside gene matches: 3. CDR1 and CDR2 from the germline V gene are MRHNA and SNTAGT. Ophthalmopathy donors' eye disease showed moderate-to-severe activity, CAS of at least 3, NOSPECS of at least 4 and duration under 3 months.

The sequenced material came from peripheral blood. The genes are TRBV6-4 and TRBJ1-1, with 7 bases that match TRBD1. The TCR originated in a woman between 50 and 59 years old with Graves' ophthalmopathy. The CDR3 loop reads CASSDGTAPEAFF. CDR3 nucleotides: TGTGCCAGCAGTGACGGGACAGCCCCTGAAGCTTTCTTT.